The 18 T cell receptor beta chains below were found in one sample sequenced in a study of control samples from healthy donors and cancer patients. The data were produced by immunoSEQ multiplex PCR, yet TCRdb's version contains in-frame clones alone and is incomplete. The table has 170,000 or so clones, 90% to 95% seen once. Specimen: blood. These receptors all stem from a man younger than 30 in good health.

V is TRBV4-2 and J is TRBJ2-7, with 10 positions matching TRBD2. There are 18 residues in the CDR3. Germline CDR1 LGHNA, CDR2 YNFKEQ. Trimming removed 0 bases from V and 1 base from J; junction bases left unmatched: 9. CDR3 in amino acids: CASSQDILGTSVSYEQYF. CDR3 nucleotide sequence: TGTGCCAGCAGCCAAGATATACTTGGGACTAGCGTTTCCTACGAGCAGTACTTC.

This chain connects TRBV30 to TRBJ2-2, with a possible D match to TRBD1 (6 bases). The germline CDR1 and CDR2 sequences are GTSNPN and SVGIG (reference sequence). Trimming cost V 5 bases and J 3 bases, with 13 bases left between them. There are 14 residues in the CDR3. This CDR3 is CAWGRGSDTGELFF. CDR3 DNA: TGTGCCTGGGGTAGGGGGAGCGACACCGGGGAGCTGTTTTTT.

This chain uses TRBV5-1 with TRBJ2-7, with D perhaps matching TRBD1 or TRBD2 (5 bases each). This CDR3 is built from 15 residues. Germline CDR1 and CDR2: SGHRS and YFSETQ. Trimming shortened V by 0 bases and J by 3 bases, and 13 bases separated the two germline ends. CDR3 in DNA: TGCGCCAGCAGCTTGGAGGGACGGGGCCTCTACGAGCAGTACTTC. It translates to CASSLEGRGLYEQYF.

The gene calls are TRBV14 and TRBJ2-3, with D possibly being TRBD2 (6 bases). V lost 3 bases and J 3 bases, leaving 7 bases between the germline ends. Germline V gives CDR1 SGHDN, CDR2 FVKESK. The CDR3 sequence is 13 residues long. In nucleotides, the CDR3 is TGTGCCAGCAGCCAGACTAGTACAGATACGCAGTATTTT. It is translated as CASSQTSTDTQYF. The entire variable domain, with the rest obtained from reference TRBV14 and TRBJ2-3, is as follows: EAGVTQFPSHSVIEKGQTVTLRCDPISGHDNLYWYRRVMGKEIKFLLHFVKESKQDESGMPNNRFLAERTGGTYSTLKVQPAELEDSGVYFCASSQTSTDTQYFGPGTRLTVL.

This rearrangement joins TRBV21-1 to TRBJ1-3; TRBD1 reflects the table's D call only, with no check against the DNA. TRBV21-1 is deemed a pseudogene. CDR3 length: 16 residues. This chain's CDR3 is CASSKRDRGSGNTIYF. For the CDR3, the DNA is TGTGCCAGCAGCAAAAGGGACAGGGGCTCTGGAAACACCATATATTTT.

The rearrangement joins TRBV6-5 to TRBJ1-1; D possibly corresponds to TRBD1 (5 bases). CDR3 length: 13 residues. Germline loops: CDR1 MNHEY, CDR2 SVGAGI. Trimming removed 5 bases from V and 4 bases from J, with 11 bases in between. CDR3 amino acids: CASSLQGLTEAFF. CDR3 nucleotide sequence: TGTGCCAGCAGTCTTCAGGGCCTCACTGAAGCTTTCTTT.

The CDR3 sequence is CASSYSTQGARTEAFF. The CDR3 DNA is TGTGCCAGCAGTTACTCGACACAGGGGGCGCGCACTGAAGCTTTCTTT. The chain combines TRBV6-5 with TRBJ1-1, with 9 bases aligning to TRBD1. Germline CDR1 and CDR2: MNHEY and SVGAGI. The CDR3 loop spans 16 amino acids. The junction had 6 bases not matched to a gene; V was cut back by 0 bases and J by 4 bases.

The chain recombines TRBV9 with TRBJ1-2; D perhaps matches TRBD1 (6 bases). The germline V and J ends were trimmed by 4 bases and 8 bases, with 12 bases remaining between them. Germline CDR1 SGDLS, CDR2 YYNGEE. The CDR3 length is 12 residues. The CDR3 DNA reads TGTGCCAGCAGCCTCAGGGGAGGCGGCTACACCTTC. Translating it yields CASSLRGGGYTF.

This rearrangement joins TRBV10-1 to TRBJ2-7; D is undetermined. The CDR3 runs 13 residues. Germline assignment: CDR1 WNHNN and CDR2 SYGVQD (reference sequence). Trimming stripped 2 bases from V and 4 bases from J, with 9 bases between. CDR3 sequence reads: CASSEVSGYEQYF. CDR3 coding DNA: TGCGCCAGCAGTGAGGTTAGTGGGTACGAGCAGTACTTC.

The CDR3 DNA follows: TGTGCCAGCAGCTCGGCCTCGGACTATGGCTACACCTTC. Amino acids: CASSSASDYGYTF. The chain employs TRBV7-9 and TRBJ1-2; no clear D. V lost 4 bases to trimming and J lost 3 bases, with 9 bases between them. CDR3 length equals 13 residues. Germline CDR1 is SEHNR and CDR2 is FQNEAQ (reference sequence).

This clone was recorded once. The V call is TRBV28, the J call TRBJ1-1; TRBD1 might be the D (5 bases). Germline V gene lookup returns CDR1 MDHEN and CDR2 SYDVKM. The length of the CDR3 is 12 residues. The V end lost 6 bases, the J end lost 8 bases, and 13 bases lay between the germline ends. This CDR3 is CASRTGGVEAFF. CDR3 coding DNA: TGTGCCAGCAGAACGGGGGGGGTCGAAGCTTTCTTT.

The chain has TRBV6-5 and TRBJ2-2; D possibly corresponds to TRBD2 (5 bases). V was cut by 8 bases and J by 1 base, with 14 bases left in between. The CDR3 is 15 residues long. Per germline, CDR1 MNHEY and CDR2 SVGAGI. Here the CDR3 reads CASQNGVGNTGELFF. The CDR3 DNA is TGTGCCAGCCAAAACGGGGTAGGGAACACCGGGGAGCTGTTTTTT.

V and J are TRBV30 and TRBJ2-7, with D possibly being TRBD1 (6 bases). The CDR3 consists of 13 residues. V was cut by 3 bases and J by 3 bases, with 12 bases left in between. Looked up from germline, CDR1 is GTSNPN and CDR2 is SVGIG (reference sequence). CDR3 coding DNA: TGTGCCTGGAGCGTCGACAGGAGCTACGAGCAGTACTTC. Its translation is CAWSVDRSYEQYF.

This clone appeared once. The chain recombines TRBV10-3 with TRBJ1-4, with 9 bases fitting TRBD1. The CDR3 is 16 residues long. Trimming took 2 bases from V and 8 from J; bases not matched to a gene: 9. The germline V gene encodes CDR1 ENHRY and CDR2 SYGVKD. The CDR3 region has the DNA TGTGCCATCAGTGAGATCGCCGGGACAGGGCGGGAAAAACTGTTTTTT. This sequence encodes CAISEIAGTGREKLFF.

V usage is TRBV5-1 and J usage is TRBJ1-2; a possible D gene is TRBD1 (6 bases). Germline CDR1 SGHRS, CDR2 YFSETQ. Trimming stripped 4 bases from V and 4 bases from J, with 14 bases between. The CDR3 has 14 residues. In nucleotides, the CDR3 is TGCGCCAGCAGCCCGGGGGCAAATTCCTATGGCTACACCTTC. The encoded protein is CASSPGANSYGYTF.

In DNA, the CDR3 is TGTGCCAGCAGGGCCGGGACAGGGTATATTCCTGGGGCCAACGTCCTGACTTTC. Protein: CASRAGTGYIPGANVLTF. V gene TRBV27 combines with J gene TRBJ2-6; 9 bases agree with TRBD1. Unmatched junction bases numbered 11, after V lost 6 bases and J lost 2 bases. The V gene's germline CDR1 is MNHEY and CDR2 SMNVEV (reference sequence). The CDR3 sequence is 18 residues long.

The chain is built from TRBV12-3 or TRBV12-4 and TRBJ1-2; 7 bases are a match to TRBD1. V was pared by 5 bases and J by 1 base, with 1 base of the junction left unmatched. The CDR3 spans 13 residues. The CDR3 region is CASSRQGNYGYTF. In DNA, the CDR3 is TGTGCCAGCAGTAGACAGGGTAACTATGGCTACACCTTC.

CDR3 amino acids: CATNELVGQPQHF. The CDR3 DNA reads TGTGCTACGAATGAACTCGTGGGTCAGCCCCAGCATTTT. The rearrangement joins TRBV10-3 to TRBJ1-5; D not certain. Germline assignment: CDR1 ENHRY and CDR2 SYGVKD. CDR3 size: 13 residues.